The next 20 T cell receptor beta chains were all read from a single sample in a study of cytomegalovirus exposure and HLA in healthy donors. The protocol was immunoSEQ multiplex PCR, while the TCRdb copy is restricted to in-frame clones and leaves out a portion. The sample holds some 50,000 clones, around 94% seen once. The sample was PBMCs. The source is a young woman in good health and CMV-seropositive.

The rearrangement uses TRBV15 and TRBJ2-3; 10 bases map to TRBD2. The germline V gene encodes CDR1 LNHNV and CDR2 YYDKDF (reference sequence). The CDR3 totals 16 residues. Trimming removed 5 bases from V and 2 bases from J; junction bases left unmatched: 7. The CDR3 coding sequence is TGTGCCACCAGCTACCGACTAGCGGGTTCCACAGATACGCAGTATTTT. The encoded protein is CATSYRLAGSTDTQYF.

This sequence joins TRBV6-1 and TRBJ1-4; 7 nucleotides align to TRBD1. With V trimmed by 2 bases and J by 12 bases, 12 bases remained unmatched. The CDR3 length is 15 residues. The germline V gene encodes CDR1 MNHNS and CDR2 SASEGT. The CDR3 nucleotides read TGTGCCAGCAGTGAAAACCCGGACAGGAGCAGGGAACTGTTTTTT. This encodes CASSENPDRSRELFF.

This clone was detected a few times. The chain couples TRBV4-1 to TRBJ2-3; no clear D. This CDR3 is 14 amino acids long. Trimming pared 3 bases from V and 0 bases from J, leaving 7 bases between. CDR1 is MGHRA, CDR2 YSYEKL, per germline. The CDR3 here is CASSHVSSTDTQYF. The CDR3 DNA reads TGCGCCAGCAGCCACGTGTCTAGCACAGATACGCAGTATTTT.

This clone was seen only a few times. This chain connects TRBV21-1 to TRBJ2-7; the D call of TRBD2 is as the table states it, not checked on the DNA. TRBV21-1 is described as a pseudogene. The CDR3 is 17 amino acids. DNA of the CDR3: TGTGCCAGCAGCAAAGCGACTAGCGGGAGGAGCTCCTACGAGCAGTACTTC. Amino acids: CASSKATSGRSSYEQYF.

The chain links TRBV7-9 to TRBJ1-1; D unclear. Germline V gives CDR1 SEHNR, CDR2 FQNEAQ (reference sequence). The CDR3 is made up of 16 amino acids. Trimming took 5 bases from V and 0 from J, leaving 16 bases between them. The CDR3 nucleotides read TGTGCCAGCAGCCCTGGGCGCCCACCTCTGAACACTGAAGCTTTCTTT. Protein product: CASSPGRPPLNTEAFF.

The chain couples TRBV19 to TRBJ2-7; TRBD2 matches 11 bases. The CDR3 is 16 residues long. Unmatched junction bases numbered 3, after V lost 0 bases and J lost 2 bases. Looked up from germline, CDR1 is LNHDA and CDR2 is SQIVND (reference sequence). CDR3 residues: CASSIDLAGGPYEQYF. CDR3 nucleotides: TGTGCCAGTAGTATAGATTTAGCGGGAGGGCCCTACGAGCAGTACTTC.

As DNA, the CDR3 is TGTGCCAGCAGCTTAGAACCGACTGCCCTAGGGGCCCTCCACTTT. Translated, it gives CASSLEPTALGALHF. The chain is built from TRBV7-2 and TRBJ1-6; possible D gene TRBD1, 5 bases. This CDR3 region has 15 residues. Trimming took off 1 base at V and 14 bases at J, with 18 bases between the two ends. From germline, CDR1 is SGHTA and CDR2 FQGNSA.

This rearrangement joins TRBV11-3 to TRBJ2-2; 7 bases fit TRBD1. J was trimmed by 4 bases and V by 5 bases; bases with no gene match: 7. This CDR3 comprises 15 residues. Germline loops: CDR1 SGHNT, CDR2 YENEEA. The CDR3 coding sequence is TGTGCCAGCAGCATTTTGGGACAGTTCACCGGGGAGCTGTTTTTT. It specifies CASSILGQFTGELFF. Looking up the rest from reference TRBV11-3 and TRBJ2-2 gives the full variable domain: EAGVVQSPRYKIIEKKQPVAFWCNPISGHNTLYWYLQNLGQGPELLIRYENEEAVDDSQLPKDRFSAERLKGVDSTLKIQPAELGDSAVYLCASSILGQFTGELFFGEGSRLTVL.

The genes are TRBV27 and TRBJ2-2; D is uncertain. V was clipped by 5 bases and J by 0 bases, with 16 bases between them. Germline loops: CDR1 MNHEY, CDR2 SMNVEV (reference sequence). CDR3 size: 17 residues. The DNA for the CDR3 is TGTGCCAGCAGTCCCTCTCGGGTAGCCGCGAACACCGGGGAGCTGTTTTTT. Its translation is CASSPSRVAANTGELFF.

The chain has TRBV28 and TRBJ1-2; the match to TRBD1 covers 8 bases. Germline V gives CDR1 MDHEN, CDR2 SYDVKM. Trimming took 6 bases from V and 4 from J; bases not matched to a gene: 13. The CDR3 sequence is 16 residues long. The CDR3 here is CASRYPGTGFGYGYTF. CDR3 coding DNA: TGTGCCAGCAGGTACCCCGGGACAGGCTTTGGCTATGGCTACACCTTC.

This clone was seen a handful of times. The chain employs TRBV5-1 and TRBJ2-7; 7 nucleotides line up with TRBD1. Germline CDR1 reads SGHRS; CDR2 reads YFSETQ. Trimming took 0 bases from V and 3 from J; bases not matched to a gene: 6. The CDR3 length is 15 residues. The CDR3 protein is CASSLVSAGGYEQYF. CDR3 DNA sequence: TGCGCCAGCAGCTTGGTTTCAGCAGGGGGCTACGAGCAGTACTTC.

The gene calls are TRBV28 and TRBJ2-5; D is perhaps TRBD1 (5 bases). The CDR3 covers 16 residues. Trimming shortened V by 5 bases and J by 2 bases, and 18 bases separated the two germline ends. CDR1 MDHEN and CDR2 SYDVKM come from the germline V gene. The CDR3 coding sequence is TGTGCCAGCAGTCGACAGTTTGGGCAAGCACAAGAGACCCAGTACTTC. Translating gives CASSRQFGQAQETQYF. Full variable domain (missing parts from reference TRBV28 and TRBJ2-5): DVKVTQSSRYLVKRTGEKVFLECVQDMDHENMFWYRQDPGLGLRLIYFSYDVKMKEKGDIPEGYSVSREKKERFSLILESASTNQTSMYLCASSRQFGQAQETQYFGPGTRLLVL.

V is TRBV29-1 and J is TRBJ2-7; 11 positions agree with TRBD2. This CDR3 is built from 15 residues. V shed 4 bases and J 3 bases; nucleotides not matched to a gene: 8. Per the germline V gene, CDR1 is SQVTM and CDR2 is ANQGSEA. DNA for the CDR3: TGCAGCGTTGTAAGGACTAGCGGGTTCCTCTACGAGCAGTACTTC. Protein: CSVVRTSGFLYEQYF.

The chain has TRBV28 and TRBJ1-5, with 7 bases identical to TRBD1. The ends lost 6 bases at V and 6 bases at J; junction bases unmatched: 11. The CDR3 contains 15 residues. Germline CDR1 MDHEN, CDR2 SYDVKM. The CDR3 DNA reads TGTGCCAGCAGCCCCCGAGGGGGCCTTAGTCAGCCCCAGCATTTT. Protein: CASSPRGGLSQPQHF.

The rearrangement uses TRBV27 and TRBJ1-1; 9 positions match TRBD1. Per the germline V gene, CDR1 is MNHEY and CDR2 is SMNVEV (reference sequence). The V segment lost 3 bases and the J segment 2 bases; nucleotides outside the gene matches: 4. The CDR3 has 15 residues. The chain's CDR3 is CASSFGTGINTEAFF. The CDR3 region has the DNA TGTGCCAGCAGTTTCGGGACAGGGATAAACACTGAAGCTTTCTTT.

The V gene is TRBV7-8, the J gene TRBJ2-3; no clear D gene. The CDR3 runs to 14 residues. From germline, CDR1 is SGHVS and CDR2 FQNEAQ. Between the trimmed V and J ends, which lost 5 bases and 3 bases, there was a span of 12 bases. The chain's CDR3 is CASSVPSNTDTQYF. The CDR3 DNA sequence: TGTGCCAGCAGCGTCCCTAGTAATACAGATACGCAGTATTTT.

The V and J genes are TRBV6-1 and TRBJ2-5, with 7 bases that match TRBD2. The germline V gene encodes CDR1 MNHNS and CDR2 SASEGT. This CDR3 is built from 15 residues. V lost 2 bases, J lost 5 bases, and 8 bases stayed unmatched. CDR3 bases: TGTGCCAGCAGTGAACAAACCGGGACTATCGAGACCCAGTACTTC. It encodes CASSEQTGTIETQYF.

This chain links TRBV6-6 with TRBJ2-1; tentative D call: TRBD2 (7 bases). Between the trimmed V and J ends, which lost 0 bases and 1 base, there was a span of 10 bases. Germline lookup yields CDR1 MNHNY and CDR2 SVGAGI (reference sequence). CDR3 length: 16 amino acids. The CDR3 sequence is CASSYSGGGSYNEQFF. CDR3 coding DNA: TGTGCCAGCAGTTACTCAGGGGGAGGGTCCTACAATGAGCAGTTCTTC.

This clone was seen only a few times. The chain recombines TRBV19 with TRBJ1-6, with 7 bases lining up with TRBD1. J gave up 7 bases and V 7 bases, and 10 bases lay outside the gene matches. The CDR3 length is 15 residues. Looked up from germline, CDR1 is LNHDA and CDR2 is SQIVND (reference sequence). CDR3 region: CASTLDRAENSPLHF. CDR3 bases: TGTGCCAGTACCTTAGACAGGGCAGAGAATTCACCCCTCCACTTT.

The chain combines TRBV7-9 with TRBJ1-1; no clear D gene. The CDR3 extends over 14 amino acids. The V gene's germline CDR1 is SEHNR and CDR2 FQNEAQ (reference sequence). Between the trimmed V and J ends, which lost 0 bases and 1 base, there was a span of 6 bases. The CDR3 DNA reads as TGTGCCAGCAGCTTAGCCAGTACGAACACTGAAGCTTTCTTT. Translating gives CASSLASTNTEAFF.